These 32 T cell receptor beta chains were all obtained from the same sample, sequenced in a study of molecular identifiers for immune sequencing clone quantification. TCRdb re-called the PCR reads with MiXCR, one entry per CDR3 protein. This table has 85,000 to 95,000 distinct CDR3 sequences, around 17% appearing once. The specimen sequenced was naive CD8+ T cells from blood, with Jurkat cell RNA spiked in. As for subset: FACS-sorted CD8+CD4-CCR7+CD45RA+ naive T cells. These receptors all come from a human donor in good health. Some libraries in this study had Jurkat cell RNA spiked in.

This clonotype was observed many times. The J gene is TRBJ2-2, the V gene TRBV12-5, with TRBD1 matching over 7 bases. Trimming at V came to 7 bases and at J to 0 bases, leaving 5 bases not matched to a gene. CDR1 is LGHNT, CDR2 FRNRAP, per germline. This CDR3 region has 15 residues. The CDR3 is CASAPGTANTGELFF. CDR3 in DNA: TGTGCTAGTGCCCCGGGGACAGCGAACACCGGGGAGCTGTTTTTT.

A word on this clonotype: A much larger clone lies one base from this, so it may be a read error. The CDR3 DNA follows: TGTGTCAGCGGACAGGGAGGCAATCAGCCCCAGCATTTT. Translated: CVSGQGGNQPQHF. V and J are TRBV7-9 and TRBJ1-5; TRBD1 matches 8 bases. Germline V CDR1 and CDR2: SEHNR, FQNEAQ (reference sequence). The CDR3 is made up of 13 amino acids.

This clonotype was detected many times. The gene calls are TRBV9 and TRBJ2-2; TRBD2 agrees at 7 bases. CDR1 and CDR2 from the germline V gene are SGDLS and YYNGEE. The CDR3 extends over 15 amino acids. V shed 5 bases, J shed 0 bases, and the junction held 4 bases outside the gene matches. The CDR3 here is CASSTGLTNTGELFF. The CDR3 nucleotides read TGTGCCAGCAGTACGGGACTAACGAACACCGGGGAGCTGTTTTTT.

This clonotype has at least ten counts. This chain connects TRBV29-1 to TRBJ1-1; D is uncertain. The length of the CDR3 is 10 residues. Germline values: CDR1 SQVTM, CDR2 ANQGSEA. The V end lost 5 bases, the J end lost 4 bases, and 5 bases lay between the germline ends. In DNA form, the CDR3 reads TGCAGCGTTATTGTCACTGAAGCTTTCTTT. Translating gives CSVIVTEAFF.

A remark on this clonotype: A read error may explain this, as a much larger clone is one base away. The V gene is TRBV2, the J gene TRBJ2-7; D may correspond to TRBD1 or TRBD2 (5 bases each). The CDR3 is made up of 14 amino acids. Trimming stripped 11 bases from V and 3 bases from J, with 20 bases between. The germline V gene encodes CDR1 SNHLY and CDR2 FYNNEI. The CDR3 protein is CACIDRDLSYEQYF. CDR3 DNA sequence: TGTGCCTGCATAGACCGGGACCTCAGCTACGAGCAGTACTTC. The entire variable domain, with the rest obtained from reference TRBV2 and TRBJ2-7, is as follows: EPEVTQTPSHQVTQMGQEVILRCVPISNHLYFYWYRQILGQKVEFLVSFYNNEISEKSEIFDDQFSVERPDGSNFTLKIRSTKLEDSAMYFCACIDRDLSYEQYFGPGTRLTVT.

The chain employs TRBV2 and TRBJ1-2, with a tentative D call TRBD1 (5 bases). Germline CDR1 is SNHLY and CDR2 is FYNNEI. The V end was cut by 2 bases, the J end by 5 bases, with 15 bases between. The CDR3 has 15 residues. CDR3 sequence (DNA): TGTGCCAGCAGTGAAAACGGCAGGGAGCTATATGGCTACACCTTC. It yields the protein CASSENGRELYGYTF.

At least ten counts were recorded for this clonotype. The chain uses TRBV4-1 and TRBJ2-3, with TRBD2 identical over 9 bases. Germline values: CDR1 MGHRA, CDR2 YSYEKL. CDR3 length equals 16 residues. V trimming: 4 bases; J trimming: 1 base; junction bases outside the gene matches: 6. CDR3 sequence reads: CASSRPASGGTDTQYF. DNA of the CDR3: TGCGCCAGCAGCCGGCCCGCTAGCGGGGGCACAGATACGCAGTATTTT.

This clonotype was seen ten or more times. The genes are TRBV9 and TRBJ1-1, with a weak D call TRBD1 (6 bases). This CDR3 contains 13 residues. From germline, CDR1 is SGDLS and CDR2 YYNGEE. Trimming took 6 bases from V and 3 from J, leaving 12 bases between them. The CDR3 reads CASNSRGDTEAFF. The CDR3, as DNA: TGTGCCAGCAACAGTAGGGGGGACACTGAAGCTTTCTTT. Together with reference TRBV9 and TRBJ1-1, the CDR3 gives the full variable domain: DSGVTQTPKHLITATGQRVTLRCSPRSGDLSVYWYQQSLDQGLQFLIQYYNGEERAKGNILERFSAQQFPDLHSELNLSSLELGDSALYFCASNSRGDTEAFFGQGTRLTVV.

This clonotype was counted ten times or more. CDR3 DNA: TGCGCCAGCAGCCAAGACCGGGGAAGGAATCAGCCCCAGCATTTT. This codes for CASSQDRGRNQPQHF. The chain joins TRBV4-1 to TRBJ1-5; no clear D gene. V lost 0 bases and J lost 4, with 10 bases in between. CDR1 is MGHRA and CDR2 is YSYEKL in the germline V gene. The CDR3 loop spans 15 amino acids.

In this sample, this clonotype turned up many times. The chain has TRBV5-8 and TRBJ2-3; either TRBD1 or TRBD2 may fit D (6 bases each). With 0 bases removed from V and 2 bases from J, the gap between germline ends came to 13 bases. The CDR3 extends over 16 amino acids. CDR1 SGHTS and CDR2 YDEGEE come from the germline V gene. The CDR3 region is CASSLGLRGATDTQYF. CDR3 nucleotides: TGTGCCAGCAGCTTGGGGCTAAGGGGGGCCACAGATACGCAGTATTTT.

The chain combines TRBV4-1 with TRBJ1-2; 7 bases fit TRBD1. With V trimmed by 4 bases and J by 12 bases, 23 bases remained unmatched. This CDR3 comprises 17 residues. Germline loops: CDR1 MGHRA, CDR2 YSYEKL. The CDR3 DNA reads TGCGCCAGCAGCCTGGTAACGGCTAAAAATACCGGACAGGTTGACACCTTC. This sequence encodes CASSLVTAKNTGQVDTF.

This clonotype was recorded many times. One end of the junction does not line up with germline, which may come from a read error. This chain connects TRBV12-3 or TRBV12-4 to TRBJ2-1; TRBD1 aligns across 12 bases. The CDR3 consists of 15 residues. Here the CDR3 reads CASSPGQGAVNGQFF. The CDR3 DNA is TGTGCCAGCAGCCCGGGACAGGGGGCTGTGAATGGGCAGTTCTTC.

About this clonotype itself: One end of the junction fails to match germline, which may point to a read error. The chain carries TRBV5-1 and TRBJ2-5, with D perhaps TRBD1 (5 bases). Per germline, CDR1 SGHRS and CDR2 YFSETQ. CDR3 length: 15 residues. The CDR3 spells CASSLGQSIIETQCF. CDR3 nucleotides: TGCGCCAGCAGCTTGGGACAGAGTATAATAGAGACCCAGTGCTTC.

This clonotype was counted at least ten times. The chain is built from TRBV7-8 and TRBJ2-7; D assignment may be TRBD1 or TRBD2 (5 bases each). Germline V gives CDR1 SGHVS, CDR2 FQNEAQ. This CDR3 is 13 amino acids long. V lost 5 bases and J lost 4, with 12 bases in between. This CDR3 reads CASSLRGQYEQYF. CDR3 coding DNA: TGTGCCAGCAGCCTCCGGGGCCAATACGAGCAGTACTTC.

There are many counts of this clonotype. The DNA of the CDR3 is TGCGCCAGCAGCCCTTGGTCAAATGAAAAACTGTTTTTT. This gives the protein CASSPWSNEKLFF. V gene TRBV4-1 combines with J gene TRBJ1-4; D is ambiguous. The CDR3 is made up of 13 amino acids. Trimming shortened V by 4 bases and J by 5 bases, and 8 bases separated the two germline ends. Per germline, CDR1 MGHRA and CDR2 YSYEKL.

This clonotype was counted between two and nine times. The rearrangement uses TRBV7-2 and TRBJ1-1; D possibly corresponds to TRBD1 (5 bases). V was shortened by 3 bases and J by 6 bases, with 11 bases between the two germline ends. The germline V gene has CDR1 SGHTA and CDR2 FQGNSA. The CDR3 spans 13 residues. The DNA of the CDR3 is TGTGCCAGCAGCTTTGGGGCAGGCTCTGAAGCTTTCTTT. Protein sequence: CASSFGAGSEAFF. The variable domain in full, with the rest retrieved from reference TRBV7-2 and TRBJ1-1, is GAGVSQSPSNKVTEKGKDVELRCDPISGHTALYWYRQSLGQGLEFLIYFQGNSAPDKSGLPSDRFSAERTGGSVSTLTIQRTQQEDSAVYLCASSFGAGSEAFFGQGTRLTVV.

This clonotype was detected many times. The rearrangement joins TRBV7-9 to TRBJ2-7; 9 nucleotides line up with TRBD1. Trimming removed 6 bases from V and 4 bases from J; junction bases left unmatched: 10. Germline V CDR1 and CDR2: SEHNR, FQNEAQ (reference sequence). The CDR3 consists of 15 residues. In DNA form, the CDR3 reads TGTGCCAGCAGTCCGTTCGGGACAGGGACGTACGAGCAGTACTTC. As protein: CASSPFGTGTYEQYF.

This clonotype showed up many times. V gene TRBV4-3 combines with J gene TRBJ1-4; the D is unclear. CDR1 is LGHNA and CDR2 is YSLEER in the germline V gene. The CDR3 extends over 15 amino acids. Trimming removed 1 base at V and 4 bases at J, with 10 bases between. This CDR3 reads CASSQGRTDNEKLFF. In DNA, the CDR3 is TGCGCCAGCAGCCAAGGTCGGACGGATAATGAAAAACTGTTTTTT.

This clonotype came up once. Given a much more abundant clone one base away, this may be a read error. This chain connects TRBV28 to TRBJ1-4, with 7 bases aligning to TRBD1. Germline V gives CDR1 MDHEN, CDR2 SYDVKM. The CDR3 sequence is 12 residues long. DNA of the CDR3: TGTGCCAGCAGCATGATCCGGGACAGTGTGTCTTTT. This encodes CASSMIRDSVSF.

This clonotype was picked up many times. The chain recombines TRBV6-5 with TRBJ1-1, with D perhaps matching TRBD1 (5 bases). CDR1 MNHEY and CDR2 SVGAGI come from the germline V gene. Trimming removed 6 bases from V and 3 bases from J, with 11 bases in between. The length of the CDR3 is 13 residues. The CDR3 is CASREGFDTEAFF. The CDR3 DNA reads TGTGCCAGCAGAGAGGGGTTTGACACTGAAGCTTTCTTT.

The chain employs TRBV19 and TRBJ2-1; D perhaps matches TRBD1 (6 bases). With 10 bases removed from V and 3 bases from J, the gap between germline ends came to 13 bases. The length of the CDR3 is 13 residues. Germline loops: CDR1 LNHDA, CDR2 SQIVND (reference sequence). This CDR3 reads CATRRGLYNEQFF. DNA of the CDR3: TGTGCCACCCGCAGGGGCCTCTACAATGAGCAGTTCTTC. The entire variable domain, with the rest obtained from reference TRBV19 and TRBJ2-1, is as follows: DGGITQSPKYLFRKEGQNVTLSCEQNLNHDAMYWYRQDPGQGLRLIYYSQIVNDFQKGDIAEGYSVSREKKESFPLTVTSAQKNPTAFYLCATRRGLYNEQFFGPGTRLTVL.

This clonotype was seen many times. This chain uses TRBV4-3 with TRBJ2-7, with D perhaps assigned TRBD1 or TRBD2 (5 bases each). Per the germline V gene, CDR1 is LGHNA and CDR2 is YSLEER. The ends were cut back, 3 bases at V and 3 bases at J, with 15 bases in the middle. The CDR3 sequence is 15 residues long. This CDR3 is CASSQKWDGRYEQYF. As DNA, the CDR3 is TGCGCCAGCAGCCAGAAGTGGGACGGTCGCTACGAGCAGTACTTC.

This clonotype was detected many times. CDR3 loop: CASSWDRTQYF. The CDR3 bases are TGCGCCAGCAGTTGGGACAGAACCCAGTACTTC. The chain combines TRBV10-1 with TRBJ2-5; 7 bases match TRBD1. The trim removed 5 bases at V and 8 bases at J, leaving 2 bases unmatched. Germline CDR1 is WNHNN and CDR2 is SYGVQD (reference sequence). The CDR3 totals 11 residues.

This clonotype was detected many times. This chain connects TRBV5-4 to TRBJ2-7, with a weak D call TRBD1 (5 bases). The CDR3 extends over 11 amino acids. CDR1 is SGHNT and CDR2 is YYREEE in the germline V gene (reference sequence). The ends were cut back, 4 bases at V and 6 bases at J, with 8 bases in the middle. CDR3 coding DNA: TGTGCCAGCAGCCTGCAGGGCGAGCAGTACTTC. Amino acid sequence: CASSLQGEQYF. The full variable domain, rest sourced from reference TRBV5-4 and TRBJ2-7, is ETGVTQSPTHLIKTRGQQVTLRCSSQSGHNTVSWYQQALGQGPQFIFQYYREEENGRGNFPPRFSGLQFPNYSSELNVNALELDDSALYLCASSLQGEQYFGPGTRLTVT.

In DNA, the CDR3 is TGCGCCAGCAGCGCTAGCGCGGGGAACTACGAGCAGTACTTC. This translates into CASSASAGNYEQYF. This sequence joins TRBV4-1 and TRBJ2-7; tentatively, D is TRBD2 (6 bases). The germline V gene encodes CDR1 MGHRA and CDR2 YSYEKL. The CDR3 extends over 14 amino acids. The V end was cut by 5 bases, the J end by 3 bases, with 14 bases between.

This clonotype has at least ten counts. The junction shows a germline mismatch at one end, possibly a read error. The chain combines TRBV29-1 with TRBJ2-7; D may be TRBD2 (7 bases). The CDR3 is 16 residues long. Germline values: CDR1 SQVTM, CDR2 ANQGSEA. CDR3 region: CSVEGNMGGPDYEQYF. CDR3 nucleotide sequence: TGCAGCGTAGAAGGGAACATGGGGGGGCCGGACTACGAGCAGTACTTC.

On this clonotype: A much larger clone differs from this one at a single base, so this may be a read error. The CDR3 carries no conserved terminal phenylalanine or tryptophan, so it likely arises from a read error. J is TRBJ2-1 and V is TRBV7-9, with D unresolved. Germline V gene lookup returns CDR1 SEHNR and CDR2 FQNEAQ (reference sequence). Trimming removed 5 bases at V and 9 bases at J, with 11 bases between. The CDR3 has 12 residues. CDR3 residues: CASSPQRTEQFY. CDR3 DNA: TGTGCCAGCAGCCCCCAAAGGACTGAGCAGTTCTAC.

The chain joins TRBV27 to TRBJ1-3; a weak D match, TRBD1 (5 bases). V gave up 5 bases and J gave up 6 bases, with 11 bases separating them. This CDR3 has 13 amino acids. Germline CDR1 MNHEY, CDR2 SMNVEV (reference sequence). CDR3 region: CASSDRRLNTIYF. CDR3 bases: TGTGCCAGCAGTGACAGACGGTTAAACACCATATATTTT.

The chain employs TRBV4-1 and TRBJ1-5, with TRBD1 identical over 8 bases. Germline assignment: CDR1 MGHRA and CDR2 YSYEKL. V gave up 0 bases and J gave up 10 bases; unmatched junction bases: 8. CDR3 length: 15 amino acids. The CDR3 here is CASSQDPGGYDPQHF. In nucleotides, the CDR3 is TGCGCCAGCAGCCAAGATCCAGGGGGCTATGATCCCCAGCATTTT.

This clonotype occurred a few times. The chain links TRBV12-3 or TRBV12-4 to TRBJ2-5; 14 bases line up with TRBD2. J lost 4 bases, V lost 0 bases, and 16 bases had no gene match. CDR3 length: 21 residues. This CDR3 is CASSLADGLAGGYRPRETQYF. CDR3 in DNA: TGTGCCAGCAGTTTAGCGGACGGACTAGCGGGGGGTTACCGCCCCAGAGAGACCCAGTACTTC.

This clonotype was counted ten times or more. CDR3 sequence (DNA): TGTGCCAGCAGTTACTTCCTTTTAGCAGCTACGCAGTATTTT. Its translation is CASSYFLLAATQYF. The chain carries TRBV6-2 or TRBV6-3 and TRBJ2-3, with no clear D. The CDR3 has 14 residues. Trimming took off 1 base at V and 8 bases at J, with 13 bases between the two ends. From germline, CDR1 is MNHEY and CDR2 SVGEGT.

This clonotype has a count of ten or more. V is TRBV6-2 or TRBV6-3 and J is TRBJ1-5; the D is unclear. Looked up from germline, CDR1 is MNHEY and CDR2 is SVGEGT. This CDR3 region has 14 residues. V lost 6 bases and J 7 bases, leaving 16 bases between the germline ends. The DNA for the CDR3 is TGTGCCAGCAGCCCCGTCCGAAAATCCCAGCCCCAGCATTTT. Protein sequence: CASSPVRKSQPQHF.